This is a list of T cell receptor beta chains from one sample in a study of blood T cell repertoires in COVID-19. Clones were sequenced by immunoSEQ multiplex PCR, and TCRdb holds only the in-frame ones, with some missing. Here the sample spans about 100,000 clones, approximately 86% being singletons. Sequenced material: peripheral blood. The source of these receptors is a man aged 80 or over with acute or convalescent COVID-19. CDR3s include the opening cysteine and the closing phenylalanine or tryptophan. Each record gives: V gene, clone size, D gene, J gene, CDR3 DNA, CDR3 protein. A D gene is named only where the DNA matches it firmly. Some rows mark clone size as missing; the rest say once, few, many or name a class of expanded clone.

>TRBV5-1|-|-|TRBJ2-6
TGCGCCAGCAGCCGGGACTCCTCAACTGGGGCCAACGTCCTGACTTTC
CASSRDSSTGANVLTF
>TRBV19|-|-|TRBJ2-3
TGTGCCAGTAGTGCAACGCCGGGAGTGGGTAGGGCAGATACGCAGTATTTT
CASSATPGVGRADTQYF
>TRBV10-3|-|TRBD1|TRBJ1-5
TGTGCCATCAGTGAAGGGACAGGGTTGAGGAGCAATCAGCCCCAGCATTTT
CAISEGTGLRSNQPQHF
>TRBV5-1|-|TRBD1|TRBJ2-6
TGCGCCAGCAGCCCGACAGGGGGAGGGGCCAACGTCCTGACTTTC
CASSPTGGGANVLTF
>TRBV2|-|-|TRBJ2-2
TGTGCCAGCAGTCCTCGACAGACTAGGGGGCTGTTTTTT
CASSPRQTRGLFF
>TRBV5-4|-|-|TRBJ2-5
TGTGCCAGCAGCTTTTTATCAGGGCAGGAGACCCAGTACTTC
CASSFLSGQETQYF
>TRBV4-3|-|-|TRBJ1-6
TGCGCCAGCAGCCAACAGGGGTCGGATTCACCCCTCCACTTT
CASSQQGSDSPLHF
>TRBV28|-|TRBD1|TRBJ1-6
TGTGCCAGCAGTTTAACGGTAGGGGACAGGGATAATTCACCCCTCCACTTT
CASSLTVGDRDNSPLHF
>TRBV3-1/TRBV3-2|once|-|TRBJ2-3
TGTGCCAGCAGCTACGACAGGTACACAGATACGCAGTATTTT
CASSYDRYTDTQYF
>TRBV19|-|TRBD2|TRBJ2-1
TGTGCCAGTAGTATTCTAGCGGGAGGCAATGAGCAGTTCTTC
CASSILAGGNEQFF
>TRBV7-8|-|-|TRBJ1-1
TGTGCCAGCAGCTCCCGCGGGGGCACTGAAGCTTTCTTT
CASSSRGGTEAFF
>TRBV28|-|-|TRBJ1-2
TGTGCCAGCAGTTTGAGGCGGGGGCAGAACTATGGCTACACCTTC
CASSLRRGQNYGYTF
>TRBV5-1|once|-|TRBJ1-4
TGCGCCAGCAGCGAAGATCAACCGGTCAATGAAAAACTGTTTTTT
CASSEDQPVNEKLFF
>TRBV5-8|-|TRBD1|TRBJ2-1
TGTGCCAGCAGCCCTCTCAGGACAGGGGACGGTGAGCAGTTCTTC
CASSPLRTGDGEQFF
>TRBV2|-|TRBD2|TRBJ2-5
TGTGCCAGCAGCAAACTAGCGGCAATCCAAGAGACCCAGTACTTC
CASSKLAAIQETQYF
>TRBV6-2/TRBV6-3|-|TRBD2|TRBJ2-1
TGTGCCAGCAGTCAGATGGGACTAGCGGGAGGGCAGTTCTTC
CASSQMGLAGGQFF
>TRBV4-3|-|-|TRBJ2-1
TGCGCCAGCAGCCAACGGGGGGCGGGCTCCTACAATGAGCAGTTCTTC
CASSQRGAGSYNEQFF
>TRBV6-5|-|-|TRBJ2-1
TGTGCCAGCAGTTACAATAGGAAGGGGGCGGGAAATGAGCAGTTCTTC
CASSYNRKGAGNEQFF
>TRBV19|-|TRBD1|TRBJ1-5
TGTGCCAGTGAGGAGGGACAGAGAGGCAATCAGCCCCAGCATTTT
CASEEGQRGNQPQHF
>TRBV19|-|TRBD1|TRBJ2-1
TGTGCCAGTAGTATTGGCAGGGGGCCCTACAATGAGCAGTTCTTC
CASSIGRGPYNEQFF
>TRBV5-1|-|TRBD2|TRBJ2-1
TGCGCCAGCAGCTCGGCTAGCGGGAGGGCCGTCTTCTACAATGAGCAGTTCTTC
CASSSASGRAVFYNEQFF
>TRBV6-2/TRBV6-3|-|TRBD2|TRBJ2-1
TGTGCCAGCAGTGGGACTAGGGGGAATGAGCAGTTCTTC
CASSGTRGNEQFF
>TRBV28|-|-|TRBJ1-2
TGTGCCAGCAGTCTCTTCACCGTCTCACAGGGATATGGCTACACCTTC
CASSLFTVSQGYGYTF
>TRBV19|-|-|TRBJ1-5
TGTGCCAGTAGTAGGGGACTTCTGAGCAATCAGCCCCAGCATTTT
CASSRGLLSNQPQHF
>TRBV29-1|-|-|TRBJ2-7
TGCAGCGTACAGGACGACCGCCACTACGAGCAGTACTTC
CSVQDDRHYEQYF
>TRBV29-1|-|-|TRBJ2-3
TGCAGCGTCGCGTCCCTCGAGGGGGACCGAGGGGATACGCAGTATTTT
CSVASLEGDRGDTQYF
>TRBV20-1|few|-|TRBJ2-6
TGCAGTGCTAGTGAGCGGACAACCTCTGGGGCCAACGTCCTGACTTTC
CSASERTTSGANVLTF
>TRBV7-3|-|TRBD2|TRBJ2-2
TGTGCCAGCAGCTTAAGGGCGGGAGGCCGGGAGCTGTTTTTT
CASSLRAGGRELFF
>TRBV15|-|TRBD2|TRBJ2-7
TGTGCCACCAGCAGAGATCAGGGTAGCGGGAACGAGCAGTACTTC
CATSRDQGSGNEQYF